This TCR beta chain was sequenced for a study of shared clonotypes between healthy human individuals. CDR3 length: 15 residues. Trimming took off 1 base at V and 3 bases at J, with 9 bases between the two ends. Germline assignment: CDR1 MNHNS and CDR2 SASEGT. This table comes from immunoSEQ multiplex PCR, and its TCRdb copy is limited to in-frame clones, with some not included. The table has over a million clones, approximately 68% seen once. The receptor comes from a man younger than 30 in good health. The chain couples TRBV6-1 to TRBJ1-4; tentatively, D is TRBD1 (5 bases). Source material: memory CD4+ T cells sorted from blood. The subset was: CD45RA-negative fraction. The CDR3 loop is CASSEGTMANEKLFF. The CDR3 DNA follows: TGTGCCAGCAGTGAAGGGACAATGGCTAATGAAAAACTGTTTTTT.